This TCR beta chain comes out of a study of blood T cell repertoires in COVID-19. Which cohort a participant joined came from the clinical history participants gave. Original analysis: Reference gene primer amplification gave nucleated cell count estimates. Profiled with immunoSEQ multiplex PCR; TCRdb holds only in-frame clones, not every one. V, J and clone size derive from that table, while D and trimming were established from the DNA sequence. The profile covers 380,000 or so clones, with 88% appearing a single time and 0.95% to 1% taken by the ten largest. The CDR3 extends over 16 amino acids. Between the trimmed V and J ends, which lost 4 bases and 7 bases, there was a span of 19 bases. Per the germline V gene, CDR1 is MNHEY and CDR2 is SMNVEV (reference sequence).

The receptor was derived from a woman under 40 with acute COVID-19. The rearrangement joins TRBV27 to TRBJ2-2; D might be TRBD1 (6 bases). The sequenced sample was PBMCs or T cells enriched from blood (not recorded which). The CDR3 spells CASSSQGPRNSGELFF. In DNA, the CDR3 is TGTGCCAGCAGTTCGCAGGGGCCGCGTAATAGCGGGGAGCTGTTTTTT.